This TCR beta chain was sequenced in a study of T cell responses to AZD1222 COVID-19 vaccine. Repertoires were generated with immunoSEQ multiplex PCR, while TCRdb's copy carries only in-frame clones and drops some. The data show roughly 170,000 clones, 90% to 95% seen once. The V end lost 0 bases, the J end lost 1 base, and 14 bases lay between the germline ends. Germline V CDR1 and CDR2: MNHNS, SASEGT. This CDR3 contains 17 residues. This rearrangement joins TRBV6-1 to TRBJ2-3, with a weak D call TRBD1 (6 bases). The sequence was collected from an adult who received the AZD1222 COVID-19 vaccine. The sequences come from peripheral blood, collected 28 days after the second AZD1222 dose. The CDR3 DNA is TGTGCCAGCAGTGAAGCGGCAGGGGTTGTAGGCACAGATACGCAGTATTTT. Translated, it gives CASSEAAGVVGTDTQYF.